The rows below give T cell receptor beta chains drawn from one sample of a study of early stage breast cancer tumors. Sequencing used immunoSEQ multiplex PCR; TCRdb keeps in-frame clones, though not all of them. The sample includes around 48,000 clones, 80% to 95% seen only once; the top ten take around 4.7%. Source material: blood. The receptors originated from a person aged 65-85 years with breast cancer. The CDR3 runs from the conserved cysteine through the conserved F or W. D genes are given only for firm matches. Part of the rows lack a size; the others show once, few, many or a class for expanded clones.

TRBV15	.	.	TRBJ2-7	CATSRDGPYEQYF	TGTGCCACCAGCAGAGATGGGCCCTACGAGCAGTACTTC
TRBV30	.	TRBD1	TRBJ1-1	CAWSSQGGTEAFF	TGTGCCTGGAGCAGTCAGGGGGGCACTGAAGCTTTCTTT
TRBV6-1	.	TRBD1	TRBJ1-1	CASTRGLFTEAFF	TGTGCCAGCACAAGGGGGCTGTTCACTGAAGCTTTCTTT
TRBV30	.	.	TRBJ1-1	CAWSRVSNTEAFF	TGTGCCTGGAGCAGGGTCTCGAACACTGAAGCTTTCTTT
TRBV25-1	.	.	TRBJ2-7	CASSDFRVKPDEQYF	TGTGCCAGCAGTGACTTCAGGGTAAAGCCGGACGAGCAGTACTTC
TRBV10-3	.	TRBD1	TRBJ1-1	CAIRSGTGVRTEAFF	TGTGCCATCAGGTCCGGGACAGGGGTTCGCACTGAAGCTTTCTTT
TRBV19	.	TRBD1	TRBJ1-2	CASSNTRDSYGYTF	TGTGCCAGTAGCAATACCCGGGACAGCTATGGCTACACCTTC
TRBV20-1	.	.	TRBJ1-1	CSPGGTEAFF	TGCAGTCCCGGGGGGACTGAAGCTTTCTTT
TRBV11-3	.	.	TRBJ2-2	CASSVTRTGELFF	TGTGCCAGCAGCGTGACTCGCACCGGGGAGCTGTTTTTT
TRBV19	.	TRBD2	TRBJ2-1	CASSSEGRDPPQFF	TGTGCCAGTAGCTCCGAGGGGAGGGACCCGCCGCAGTTCTTC
TRBV7-8	few	TRBD1	TRBJ1-2	CASSSGGYGYTF	TGTGCCAGCAGCTCAGGGGGTTACGGCTACACCTTC
TRBV25-1	.	TRBD1	TRBJ2-7	CASSPRDSYYEQYF	TGTGCCAGCAGTCCCCGGGACAGTTACTACGAGCAGTACTTC
TRBV7-2	.	.	TRBJ2-7	CASCPWTRSSEQYF	TGTGCCAGTTGCCCATGGACTCGTTCGTCCGAGCAGTACTTC
TRBV28	.	.	TRBJ2-5	CASRQQGTETQYF	TGTGCCAGCAGGCAACAGGGTACAGAGACCCAGTACTTC
TRBV7-2	.	TRBD1	TRBJ1-2	CASSLQRGTGSGYTF	TGTGCCAGCAGCCTACAAAGGGGGACAGGGAGTGGCTACACCTTC
TRBV5-1	.	.	TRBJ2-1	CASSRRGHPYNEQFF	TGCGCCAGCAGCCGCCGCGGGCACCCCTACAATGAGCAGTTCTTC
TRBV7-9	.	TRBD2	TRBJ2-5	CASSPRGSGGTGETQYF	TGTGCCAGCAGCCCCCGGGGTAGCGGGGGGACGGGAGAGACCCAGTACTTC
TRBV9	.	TRBD1	TRBJ1-2	CASSPTGIYGYTF	TGTGCCAGCAGCCCGACAGGGATCTATGGCTACACCTTC
TRBV28	.	.	TRBJ1-5	CASNTRVGNQPQHF	TGTGCCAGCAATACCAGGGTAGGGAATCAGCCCCAGCATTTT
TRBV6-6	.	TRBD1	TRBJ1-2	CASSYSPGTGGGYTF	TGTGCCAGCAGTTACTCCCCCGGGACAGGGGGAGGCTACACCTTC
TRBV18	once	.	TRBJ2-6	CASSLEALLGANVLTF	TGTGCCAGCTCACTCGAGGCCCTTCTAGGGGCCAACGTCCTGACTTTC
TRBV28	.	TRBD1	TRBJ1-6	CASRQGGGQGWNSPLHF	TGTGCCAGCAGACAGGGAGGGGGACAGGGATGGAATTCACCCCTCCACTTT
TRBV5-4	.	.	TRBJ2-5	CASTPTRTGKETQYF	TGTGCCAGCACCCCCACGCGTACAGGGAAAGAGACCCAGTACTTC
TRBV5-1	once	.	TRBJ2-7	CASSLDGQTSSYEQYF	TGCGCCAGCAGCTTGGATGGGCAGACTAGCTCCTACGAGCAGTACTTC
TRBV19	.	.	TRBJ2-6	CASTSSSGANVLTF	TGTGCCAGTACCTCGAGCTCTGGGGCCAACGTCCTGACTTTC
TRBV5-4	.	TRBD2	TRBJ2-1	CASSSRTSGVYNEQFF	TGTGCCAGCAGCTCCAGGACTAGCGGGGTCTACAATGAGCAGTTCTTC
TRBV6-4	.	.	TRBJ2-3	CASSESGSTDTQYF	TGTGCCAGCAGTGAGTCAGGTTCCACAGATACGCAGTATTTT
TRBV13	.	.	TRBJ2-3	CASSHGQRTDTQYF	TGTGCCAGCAGCCACGGACAGCGCACAGATACGCAGTATTTT
TRBV30	.	.	TRBJ2-2	CAWDATGAGELFF	TGTGCCTGGGATGCCACGGGGGCCGGGGAGCTGTTTTTT
TRBV7-2	.	TRBD1	TRBJ1-2	CASSSGTGNYGYTF	TGTGCCAGCAGTTCCGGGACAGGGAACTATGGCTACACCTTC
TRBV29-1	once	TRBD2	TRBJ2-1	CSVGLAGDNEQFF	TGCAGCGTTGGATTAGCGGGAGACAATGAGCAGTTCTTC
TRBV10-3	.	.	TRBJ2-5	CAISDTKLGETQYF	TGTGCCATCAGTGATACAAAACTCGGGGAGACCCAGTACTTC
TRBV5-4	.	TRBD1	TRBJ1-6	CASSRGQGTNSPLHF	TGTGCCAGCAGTAGGGGACAGGGGACGAATTCACCCCTCCACTTT
TRBV20-1	.	.	TRBJ1-2	CSAREHTF	TGCAGTGCTAGGGAGCACACCTTC
TRBV30	few	.	TRBJ1-1	CAWSRGFGTEAFF	TGTGCCTGGAGTAGGGGGTTTGGCACTGAAGCTTTCTTT
TRBV28	.	.	TRBJ2-2	CASTRRGPGGELFF	TGTGCCAGCACTAGGCGGGGGCCCGGCGGGGAGCTGTTTTTT
TRBV2	.	.	TRBJ1-1	CASSAAGATEAFF	TGTGCCAGCAGTGCGGCCGGAGCCACTGAAGCTTTCTTT
TRBV30	.	.	TRBJ1-3	CAWKKQGSSGNTIYF	TGTGCCTGGAAGAAACAGGGAAGCTCTGGAAACACCATATATTTT
TRBV28	.	.	TRBJ1-5	CASSLGGHNQPQHF	TGTGCCAGCAGTTTGGGCGGACACAATCAGCCCCAGCATTTT
TRBV5-1	.	TRBD1	TRBJ1-1	CASSSTGQNTEAFF	TGCGCCAGCAGCTCGACAGGGCAGAACACTGAAGCTTTCTTT
TRBV28	.	.	TRBJ1-4	CASRPGGADEKLFF	TGTGCCAGCAGACCCGGAGGGGCGGATGAAAAACTGTTTTTT
TRBV6-1	.	.	TRBJ1-5	CASRTRVYSNQPQHF	TGTGCCAGCAGGACCAGGGTCTATAGCAATCAGCCCCAGCATTTT
TRBV30	.	.	TRBJ2-6	CAWSAGASGANVLTF	TGTGCCTGGAGCGCCGGAGCCTCTGGGGCCAACGTCCTGACTTTC
TRBV5-1	.	.	TRBJ1-1	CASSEEKRAFF	TGCGCCAGCAGCGAGGAGAAACGGGCTTTCTTT
TRBV15	.	TRBD1	TRBJ1-4	CATSRQGDGEKLFF	TGTGCCACCAGCAGGCAGGGGGACGGGGAAAAACTGTTTTTT
TRBV5-4	.	.	TRBJ2-3	CASSQSTDTQYF	TGTGCCAGCAGCCAGAGCACAGATACGCAGTATTTT
TRBV19	.	TRBD2	TRBJ2-2	CASSILAGGWTGELFF	TGTGCCAGTAGTATACTAGCGGGAGGTTGGACCGGGGAGCTGTTTTTT
TRBV5-4	.	TRBD1	TRBJ1-4	CASSPRQGHEKLFF	TGTGCCAGCAGCCCACGACAGGGACACGAAAAACTGTTTTTT